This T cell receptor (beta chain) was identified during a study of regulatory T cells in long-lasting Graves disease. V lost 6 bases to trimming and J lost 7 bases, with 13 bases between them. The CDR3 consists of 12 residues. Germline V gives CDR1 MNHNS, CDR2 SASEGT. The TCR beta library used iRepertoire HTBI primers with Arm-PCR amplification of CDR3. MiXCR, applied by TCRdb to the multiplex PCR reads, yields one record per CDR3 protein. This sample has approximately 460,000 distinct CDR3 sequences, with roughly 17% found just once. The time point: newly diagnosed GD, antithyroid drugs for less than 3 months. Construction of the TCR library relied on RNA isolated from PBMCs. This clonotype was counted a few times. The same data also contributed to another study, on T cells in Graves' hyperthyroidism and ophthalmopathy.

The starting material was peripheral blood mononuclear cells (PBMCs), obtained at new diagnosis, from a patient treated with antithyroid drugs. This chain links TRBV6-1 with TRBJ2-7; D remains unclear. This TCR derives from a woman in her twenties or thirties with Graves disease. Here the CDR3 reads CASREPYLEQYF. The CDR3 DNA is TGTGCCAGCAGGGAACCTTACTTAGAGCAGTACTTC.